This TCR beta chain is drawn from a study of T cell changes during pregnancy in multiple sclerosis. Sequencing was performed with immunoSEQ multiplex PCR; in TCRdb, only in-frame clones are kept and a portion is missing. The sample yields approximately 70,000 clones, around 90% seen once. The CDR3 extends over 16 amino acids. Germline V gene lookup returns CDR1 LNHNV and CDR2 YYDKDF (reference sequence). The trim removed 4 bases at V and 9 bases at J, leaving 15 bases unmatched. The TCR comes from a female donor with multiple sclerosis, enrolled in a pregnancy study. This rearrangement joins TRBV15 to TRBJ2-1, with TRBD1 matching over 7 bases. Sequencing used peripheral blood, obtained after pregnancy. The CDR3 DNA is TGTGCCACCAGCAACAGGGGAGTGACGACTGGGGGTGAGCAGTTCTTC. This codes for CATSNRGVTTGGEQFF.